This T cell receptor (beta chain) is drawn from a study of CD8+ T cells in alopecia areata. Treatment in this sample: oral pan-JAK inhibitor, 5-10 mg twice daily. Sorted out of PBMCs were CD4+ T cells and CD8+ T cells. Germline V gene data show CDR1 as SGHDT and CDR2 as YYEEEE. The V end was cut by 2 bases, the J end by 9 bases, with 6 bases between. The CDR3 length is 12 residues. RNA extraction was followed by reverse transcription into cDNA, which acted as the sequencing template. Assay: immunoSEQ multiplex PCR; the TCRdb copy retains only in-frame clones and omits some. The table shows 210,000 or so clones, with more than 60% occurring only once.

The chain carries TRBV5-6 and TRBJ1-6; D unclear. This material consisted of CD4+ T cells sorted from blood, taken at week 44, from a patient treated with tofacitinib. The receptor was derived from a human donor with alopecia areata. In DNA, the CDR3 is TGTGCCAGCAGCTTACAGTTTTCACCCCTCCACTTT. Its translation: CASSLQFSPLHF.